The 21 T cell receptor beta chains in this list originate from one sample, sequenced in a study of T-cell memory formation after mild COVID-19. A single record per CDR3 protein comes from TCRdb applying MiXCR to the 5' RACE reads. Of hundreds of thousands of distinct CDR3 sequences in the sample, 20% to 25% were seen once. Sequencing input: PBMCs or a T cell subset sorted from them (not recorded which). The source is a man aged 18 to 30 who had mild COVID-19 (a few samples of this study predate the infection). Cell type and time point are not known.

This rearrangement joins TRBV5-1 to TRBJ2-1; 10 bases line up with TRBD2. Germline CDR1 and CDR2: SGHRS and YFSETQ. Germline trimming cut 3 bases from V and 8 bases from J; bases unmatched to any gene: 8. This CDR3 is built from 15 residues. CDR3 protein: CASSYTGTSADEQFF. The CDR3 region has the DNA TGCGCCAGCAGCTACACCGGGACTAGCGCCGATGAGCAGTTCTTC.

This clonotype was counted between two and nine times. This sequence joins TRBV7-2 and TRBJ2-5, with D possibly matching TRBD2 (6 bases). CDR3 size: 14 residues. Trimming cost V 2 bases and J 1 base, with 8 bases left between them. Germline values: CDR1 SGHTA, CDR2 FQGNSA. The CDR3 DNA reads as TGTGCCAGCAGCTTATGGGGGGTCCAAGAGACCCAGTACTTC. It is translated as CASSLWGVQETQYF.

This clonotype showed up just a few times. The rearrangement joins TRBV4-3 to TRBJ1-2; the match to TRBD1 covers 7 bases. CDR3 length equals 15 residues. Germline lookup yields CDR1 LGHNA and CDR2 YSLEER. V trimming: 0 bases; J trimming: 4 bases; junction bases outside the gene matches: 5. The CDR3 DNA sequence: TGCGCCAGCAGCCAAGACACAGGGGTTGGCTATGGCTACACCTTC. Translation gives CASSQDTGVGYGYTF.

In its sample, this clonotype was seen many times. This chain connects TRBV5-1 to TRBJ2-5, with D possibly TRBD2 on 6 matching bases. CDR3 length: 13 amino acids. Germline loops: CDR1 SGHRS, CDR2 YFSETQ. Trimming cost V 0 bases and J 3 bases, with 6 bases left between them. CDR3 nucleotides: TGCGCCAGCAGCTTGGGGGGGGAAGAGACCCAGTACTTC. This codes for CASSLGGEETQYF.

CDR3 nucleotides: TGTGCCAGCAGCCAAGGGGGGACTAGCGGCCAAGAGACCCAGTACTTC. Encoded protein: CASSQGGTSGQETQYF. This chain joins TRBV3-1 and TRBJ2-5, with 11 bases lining up with TRBD2. The germline gives CDR1 LGHDT, CDR2 YNNKEL (reference sequence). The CDR3 spans 16 residues. V lost 1 base, J lost 1 base, and 2 bases stayed unmatched.

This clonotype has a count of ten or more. The DNA of the CDR3 is TGTGCCAGCAGCTCCCCGATGGGTAGCGGGGAGGACAATGAGCAGTTCTTC. This gives the protein CASSSPMGSGEDNEQFF. The gene calls are TRBV7-9 and TRBJ2-1, with 8 bases matching TRBD2. This CDR3 has 17 residues. Trimming cost V 4 bases and J 5 bases; bases outside gene matches: 13. Germline lookup yields CDR1 SEHNR and CDR2 FQNEAQ (reference sequence).

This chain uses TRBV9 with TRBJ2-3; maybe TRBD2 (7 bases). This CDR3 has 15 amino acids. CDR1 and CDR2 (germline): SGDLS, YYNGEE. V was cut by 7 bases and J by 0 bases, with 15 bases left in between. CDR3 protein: CASGGNSGSTDTQYF. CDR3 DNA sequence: TGTGCCAGCGGGGGCAATAGCGGGAGCACAGATACGCAGTATTTT.

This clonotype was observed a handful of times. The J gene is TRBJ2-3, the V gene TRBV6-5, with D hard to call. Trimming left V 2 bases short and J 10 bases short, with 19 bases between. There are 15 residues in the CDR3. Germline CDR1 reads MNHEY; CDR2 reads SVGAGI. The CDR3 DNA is TGTGCCAGCAGTTACGAAGGAGAATCTGAGCCTGCGCAGTATTTT. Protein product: CASSYEGESEPAQYF.

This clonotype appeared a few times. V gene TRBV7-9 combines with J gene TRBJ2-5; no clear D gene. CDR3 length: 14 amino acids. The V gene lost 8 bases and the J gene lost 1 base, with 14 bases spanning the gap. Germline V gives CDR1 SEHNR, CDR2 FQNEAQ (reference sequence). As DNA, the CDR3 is TGTGCCAGCCGCCGTGGGTTTCGCCAAGAGACCCAGTACTTC. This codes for CASRRGFRQETQYF.

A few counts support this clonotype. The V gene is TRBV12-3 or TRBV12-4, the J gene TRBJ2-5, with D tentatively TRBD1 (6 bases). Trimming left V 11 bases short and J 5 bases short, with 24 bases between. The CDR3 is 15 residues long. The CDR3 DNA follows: TGTGCCTCCATTCTTGGGGGCACCCCAGGGGAGACCCAGTACTTC. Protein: CASILGGTPGETQYF.

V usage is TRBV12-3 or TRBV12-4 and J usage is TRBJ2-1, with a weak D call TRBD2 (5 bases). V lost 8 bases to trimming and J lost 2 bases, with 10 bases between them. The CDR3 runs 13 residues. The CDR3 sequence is CASSMRAYNEQFF. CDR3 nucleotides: TGTGCCAGCTCCATGCGGGCCTACAATGAGCAGTTCTTC.

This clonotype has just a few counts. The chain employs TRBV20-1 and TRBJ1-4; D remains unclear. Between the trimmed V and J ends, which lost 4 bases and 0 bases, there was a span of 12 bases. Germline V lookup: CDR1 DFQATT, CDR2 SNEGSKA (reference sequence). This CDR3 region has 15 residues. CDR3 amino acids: CSATVDGATNEKLFF. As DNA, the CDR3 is TGCAGTGCTACCGTGGACGGTGCAACTAATGAAAAACTGTTTTTT.

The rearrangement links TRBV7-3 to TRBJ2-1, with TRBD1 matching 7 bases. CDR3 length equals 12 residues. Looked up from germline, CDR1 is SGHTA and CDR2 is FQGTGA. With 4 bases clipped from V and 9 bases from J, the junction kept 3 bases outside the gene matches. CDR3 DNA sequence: TGTGCCAGCAGCTACAGGGGTAGTGAGCAGTTCTTC. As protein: CASSYRGSEQFF.

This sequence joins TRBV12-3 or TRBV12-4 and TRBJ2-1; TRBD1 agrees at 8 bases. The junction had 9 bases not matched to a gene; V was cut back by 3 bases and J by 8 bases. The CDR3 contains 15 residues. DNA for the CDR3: TGTGCCAGCAGTTTCAGGGACAGGTTCTTCGATGAGCAGTTCTTC. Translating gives CASSFRDRFFDEQFF.

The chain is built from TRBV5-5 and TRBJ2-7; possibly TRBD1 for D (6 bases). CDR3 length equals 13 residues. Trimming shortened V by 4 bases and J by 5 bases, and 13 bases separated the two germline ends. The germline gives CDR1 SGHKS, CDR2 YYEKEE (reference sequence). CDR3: CASSRRGGHEQYF. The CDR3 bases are TGTGCCAGCAGCCGCCGTGGGGGCCACGAGCAGTACTTC.

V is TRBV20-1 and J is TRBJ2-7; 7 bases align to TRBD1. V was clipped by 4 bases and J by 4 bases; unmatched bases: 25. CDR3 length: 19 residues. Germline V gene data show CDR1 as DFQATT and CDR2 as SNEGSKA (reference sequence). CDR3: CSAITRLTGKQGKRYEQYV. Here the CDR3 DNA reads TGCAGTGCTATAACGCGCCTGACAGGGAAACAGGGAAAGCGTTACGAGCAGTACGTC.

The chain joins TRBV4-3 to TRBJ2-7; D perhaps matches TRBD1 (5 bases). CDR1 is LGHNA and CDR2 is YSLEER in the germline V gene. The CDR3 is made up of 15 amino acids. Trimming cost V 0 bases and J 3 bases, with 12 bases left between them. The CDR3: CASSQDRVQGYEQYF. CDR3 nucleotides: TGCGCCAGCAGCCAAGACAGGGTCCAAGGCTACGAGCAGTACTTC.

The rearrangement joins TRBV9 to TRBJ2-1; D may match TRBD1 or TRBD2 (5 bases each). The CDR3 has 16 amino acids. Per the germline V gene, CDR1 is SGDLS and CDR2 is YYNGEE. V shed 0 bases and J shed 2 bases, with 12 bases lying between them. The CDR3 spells CASSVEGTSTYNEQFF. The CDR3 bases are TGTGCCAGCAGCGTAGAAGGGACGTCCACCTACAATGAGCAGTTCTTC.

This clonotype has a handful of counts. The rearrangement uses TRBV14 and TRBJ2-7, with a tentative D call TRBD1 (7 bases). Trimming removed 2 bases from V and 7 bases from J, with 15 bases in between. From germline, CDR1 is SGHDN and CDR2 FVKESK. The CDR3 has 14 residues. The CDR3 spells CASSQRSGGREQYF. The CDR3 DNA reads TGTGCCAGCAGCCAACGTTCAGGGGGGAGGGAGCAGTACTTC.

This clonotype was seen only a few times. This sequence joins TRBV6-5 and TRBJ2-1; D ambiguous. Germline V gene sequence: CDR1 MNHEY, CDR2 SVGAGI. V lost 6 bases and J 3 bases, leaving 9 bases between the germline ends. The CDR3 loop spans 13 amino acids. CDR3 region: CASRDQSYNEQFF. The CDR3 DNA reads TGTGCCAGCAGGGATCAGAGCTACAATGAGCAGTTCTTC.

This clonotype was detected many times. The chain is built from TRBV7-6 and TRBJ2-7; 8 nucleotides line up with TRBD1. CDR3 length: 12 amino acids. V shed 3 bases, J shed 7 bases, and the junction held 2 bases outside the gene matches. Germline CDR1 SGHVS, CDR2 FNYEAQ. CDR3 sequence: CASSLTGEEQYF. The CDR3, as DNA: TGTGCCAGCAGCTTGACAGGGGAAGAGCAGTACTTC.